This paragraph reports one T cell receptor (beta chain). What this receptor recognizes is not known. Base qualities are not provided; no much larger clone lies one nucleotide away. The record originates from a study of cytomegalovirus exposure and HLA in healthy donors (dated by TCRdb to 2016 to 2017). Some background on the complete study: The 666 repertoires of the first cohort and the approximately 130 validation repertoires were produced on the same platform, according to a later analysis. The aim of the study was to test whether cataloging public T cell receptors could identify signatures of past pathogen exposure. In addition to the first cohort of hundreds of subjects, a separate validation cohort of approximately 110 different subjects was used. The study combined high-throughput TCR immunosequencing, statistical association of individual TCRs with disease status, and machine learning to predict cytomegalovirus infection status. The full study reports these points: A later analysis lacked HLA typing for the validation cohort, so it scored co-occurrence in that cohort across all 120 or so repertoires. The authors suggested that the approach could potentially be extended to other disease states and immunological phenotypes. In the study, some 180 TCR beta chains were listed as associated with cytomegalovirus. The classifier was reported to diagnose cytomegalovirus status with high specificity and sensitivity in both the original and validation cohorts. In vitro tests confirmed that a few of the cytomegalovirus-associated TCR beta chains recognize cytomegalovirus antigens. Subsequent analysis determined that TCRs grouped into clusters in the first cohort also showed a tendency toward co-occurrence across the 120 validation repertoires, and 90% to 95% of cluster scores exceeded 0. Most TCR sequences were observed very rarely across donors, whereas some public TCRs were present in many individuals.

Separate from the roughly 650-subject first cohort, the validation cohort of 95 to 150 subjects was the group to which the donors belonged. V lost 0 bases and J lost 5 bases; the stretch between them is 13 bases long. The germline V gene sets CDR1 to MGHRA and CDR2 to YSYEKL. The CDR3 contains 15 residues, cysteine and phenylalanine counted. The kept DNA is CDR3 alone, 45 bases in frame from the first base. Library creation used the immunoSEQ multiplex PCR assay. The paper's processing steps were these. A statistical classification framework was built to diagnose cytomegalovirus status from the catalog of TCR beta chain sequences. The table was pulled from immuneACCESS by TCRdb, which kept in-frame rearrangements only. Such tables lose some clones; where checked, under half of the loss comes from unresolved V genes, and the rest has no known cause. D and trimming were read from the DNA, whereas the V and J calls and clone size are those reported in that table. For this sample there are approximately 140,000 clones; approximately 85% appear just once. Of the sample, 1.4% falls within the top ten clones.

This TCR derives from a woman in her twenties or thirties in good health and CMV-seronegative. Sequenced input: PBMCs. The chain joins TRBV4-1 to TRBJ1-1, with an unclear D gene assignment. The nucleotide sequence reads TGCGCCAGCAGCCAAGAGGGCGCAGGAAGAACTGAAGCTTTCTTT. It is translated as CASSQEGAGRTEAFF.